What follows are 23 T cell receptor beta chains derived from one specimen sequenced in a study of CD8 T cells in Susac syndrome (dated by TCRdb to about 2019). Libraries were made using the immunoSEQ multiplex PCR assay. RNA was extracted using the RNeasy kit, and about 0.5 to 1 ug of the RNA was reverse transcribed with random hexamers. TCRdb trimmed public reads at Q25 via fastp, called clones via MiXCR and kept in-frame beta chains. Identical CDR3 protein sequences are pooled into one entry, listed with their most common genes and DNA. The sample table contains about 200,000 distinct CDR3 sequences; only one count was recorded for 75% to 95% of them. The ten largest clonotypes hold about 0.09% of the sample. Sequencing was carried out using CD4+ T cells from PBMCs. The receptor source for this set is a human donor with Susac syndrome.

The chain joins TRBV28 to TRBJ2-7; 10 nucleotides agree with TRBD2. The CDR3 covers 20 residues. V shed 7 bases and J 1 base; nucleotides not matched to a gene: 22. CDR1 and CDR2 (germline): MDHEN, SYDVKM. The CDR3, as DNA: TGTGCCAGCAAAGAGGTTAGGGCTGCGAGACTAGCGGGTCGATCCTACGAGCAGTACTTC. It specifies CASKEVRAARLAGRSYEQYF.

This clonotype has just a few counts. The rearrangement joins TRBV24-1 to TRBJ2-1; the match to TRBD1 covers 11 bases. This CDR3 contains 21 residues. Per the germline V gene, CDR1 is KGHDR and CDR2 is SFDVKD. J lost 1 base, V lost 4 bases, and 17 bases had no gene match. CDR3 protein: CATSEGPGQGDTGGSYNEQFF. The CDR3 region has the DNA TGTGCCACCAGTGAGGGACCGGGACAGGGGGACACGGGAGGGTCCTACAATGAGCAGTTCTTC.

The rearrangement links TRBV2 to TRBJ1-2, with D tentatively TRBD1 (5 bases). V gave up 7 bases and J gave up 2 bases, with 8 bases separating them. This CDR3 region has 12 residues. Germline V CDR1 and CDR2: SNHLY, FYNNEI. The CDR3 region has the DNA TGTGCCAGCATGGGGCAGAACTATGGCTACACCTTC. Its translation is CASMGQNYGYTF.

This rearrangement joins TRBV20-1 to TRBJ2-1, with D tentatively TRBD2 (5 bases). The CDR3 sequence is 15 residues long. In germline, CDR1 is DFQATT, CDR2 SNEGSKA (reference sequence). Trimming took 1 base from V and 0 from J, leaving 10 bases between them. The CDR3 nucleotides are TGCAGTGCTAGAGTTTCGGGGTTCTCCTACAATGAGCAGTTCTTC. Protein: CSARVSGFSYNEQFF.

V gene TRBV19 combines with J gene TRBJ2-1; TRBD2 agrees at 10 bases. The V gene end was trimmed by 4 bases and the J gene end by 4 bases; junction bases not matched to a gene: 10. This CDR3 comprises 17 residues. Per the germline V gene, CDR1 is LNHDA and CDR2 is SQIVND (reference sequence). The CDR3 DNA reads TGTGCCAGTAGTACCCCTAGCGGGGGATCCCTTTACAATGAGCAGTTCTTC. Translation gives CASSTPSGGSLYNEQFF.

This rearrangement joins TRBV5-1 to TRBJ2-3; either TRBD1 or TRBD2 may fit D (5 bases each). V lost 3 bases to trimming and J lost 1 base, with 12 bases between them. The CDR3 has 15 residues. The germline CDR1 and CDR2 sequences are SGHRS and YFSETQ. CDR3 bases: TGCGCCAGCAGCTCCCAGGGAGTCGGCACAGATACGCAGTATTTT. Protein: CASSSQGVGTDTQYF.

The CDR3 sequence is CASILGDKYEQYF. CDR3 DNA sequence: TGTGCCAGCATTCTCGGGGACAAGTACGAGCAGTACTTC. The chain links TRBV6-1 to TRBJ2-7; D is possibly TRBD1 (6 bases). The CDR3 is made up of 13 amino acids. V lost 7 bases and J lost 4, with 14 bases in between. Germline V CDR1 and CDR2: MNHNS, SASEGT.

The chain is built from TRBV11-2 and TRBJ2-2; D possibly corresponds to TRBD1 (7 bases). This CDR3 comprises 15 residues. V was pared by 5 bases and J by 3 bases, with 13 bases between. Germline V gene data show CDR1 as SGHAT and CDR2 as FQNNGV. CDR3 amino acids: CASSPGGSDTGELFF. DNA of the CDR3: TGTGCCAGCAGCCCAGGGGGGTCTGACACCGGGGAGCTGTTTTTT.

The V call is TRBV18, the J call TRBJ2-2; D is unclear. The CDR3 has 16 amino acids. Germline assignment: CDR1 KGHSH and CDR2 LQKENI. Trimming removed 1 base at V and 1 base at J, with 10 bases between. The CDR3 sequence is CASSPRSSGNTGELFF. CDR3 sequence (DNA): TGTGCCAGCTCACCACGCTCCTCAGGGAACACCGGGGAGCTGTTTTTT.

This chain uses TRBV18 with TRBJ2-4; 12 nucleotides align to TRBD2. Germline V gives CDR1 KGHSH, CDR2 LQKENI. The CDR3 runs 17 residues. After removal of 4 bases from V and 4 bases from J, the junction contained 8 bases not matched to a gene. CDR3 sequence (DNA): TGTGCCAGCTCACAAATTGTACTAGCGGGAGGAAAAAACATTCAGTACTTC. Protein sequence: CASSQIVLAGGKNIQYF.

CDR3 in amino acids: CASSFSALDTGELFF. CDR3 bases: TGTGCCAGCAGCTTCTCAGCCCTAGACACCGGGGAGCTGTTTTTT. The chain couples TRBV5-4 to TRBJ2-2; no firm D call. CDR1 is SGHNT and CDR2 is YYREEE in the germline V gene (reference sequence). The CDR3 spans 15 residues. The V end was cut by 2 bases, the J end by 3 bases, with 11 bases between.

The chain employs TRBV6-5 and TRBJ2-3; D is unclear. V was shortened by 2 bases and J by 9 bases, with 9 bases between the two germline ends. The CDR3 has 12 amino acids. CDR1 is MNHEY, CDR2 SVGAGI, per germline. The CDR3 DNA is TGTGCCAGCAGTTACAATAAGCTAACGCAGTATTTT. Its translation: CASSYNKLTQYF.

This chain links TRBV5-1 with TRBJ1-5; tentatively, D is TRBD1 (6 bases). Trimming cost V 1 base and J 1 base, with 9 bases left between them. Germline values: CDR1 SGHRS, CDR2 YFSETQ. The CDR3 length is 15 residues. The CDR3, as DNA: TGCGCCAGCAGCTTGACAGGGAAGAGCAATCAGCCCCAGCATTTT. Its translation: CASSLTGKSNQPQHF.

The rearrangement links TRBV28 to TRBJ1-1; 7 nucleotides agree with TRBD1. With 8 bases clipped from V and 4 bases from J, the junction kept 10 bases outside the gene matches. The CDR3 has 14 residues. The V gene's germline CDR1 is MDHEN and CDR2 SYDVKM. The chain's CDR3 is CASRVTGRVTEAFF. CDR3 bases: TGTGCCAGCCGAGTGACAGGGCGGGTCACTGAAGCTTTCTTT.

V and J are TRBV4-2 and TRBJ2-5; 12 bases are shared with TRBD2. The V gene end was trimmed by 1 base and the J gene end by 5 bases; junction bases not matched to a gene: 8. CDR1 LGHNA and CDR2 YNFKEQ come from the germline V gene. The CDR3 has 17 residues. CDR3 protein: CASSQGLAGGHGETQYF. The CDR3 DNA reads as TGTGCCAGCAGCCAAGGGCTAGCGGGGGGGCACGGGGAGACCCAGTACTTC.

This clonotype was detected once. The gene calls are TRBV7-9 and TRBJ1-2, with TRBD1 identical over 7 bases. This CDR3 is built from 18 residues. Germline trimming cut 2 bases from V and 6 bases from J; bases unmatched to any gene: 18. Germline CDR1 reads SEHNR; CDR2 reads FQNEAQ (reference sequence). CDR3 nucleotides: TGTGCCAGCAGCTTAAGACAGGGTGGAGTTGTTGCCCCAGATGGCTACACCTTC. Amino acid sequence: CASSLRQGGVVAPDGYTF.

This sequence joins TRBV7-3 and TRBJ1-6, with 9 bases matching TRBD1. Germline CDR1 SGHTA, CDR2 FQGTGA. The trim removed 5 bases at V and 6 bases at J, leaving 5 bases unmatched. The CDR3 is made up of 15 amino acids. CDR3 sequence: CASSANRGRNSPLHF. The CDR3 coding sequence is TGTGCCAGCAGCGCAAACAGGGGGCGTAATTCACCCCTCCACTTT.

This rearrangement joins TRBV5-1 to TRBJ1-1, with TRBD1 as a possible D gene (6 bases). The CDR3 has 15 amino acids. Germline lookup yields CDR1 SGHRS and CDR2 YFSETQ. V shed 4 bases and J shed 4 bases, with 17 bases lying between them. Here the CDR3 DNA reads TGCGCCAGCAGCCCTGGCGCGGGGGCCAGCACTGAAGCTTTCTTT. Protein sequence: CASSPGAGASTEAFF.

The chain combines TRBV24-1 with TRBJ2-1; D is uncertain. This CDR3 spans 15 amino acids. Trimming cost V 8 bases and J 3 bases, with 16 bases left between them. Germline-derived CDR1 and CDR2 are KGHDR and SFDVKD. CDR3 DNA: TGTGCCACCAATGTGGGTTTACACCGCTACAATGAGCAGTTCTTC. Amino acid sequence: CATNVGLHRYNEQFF.

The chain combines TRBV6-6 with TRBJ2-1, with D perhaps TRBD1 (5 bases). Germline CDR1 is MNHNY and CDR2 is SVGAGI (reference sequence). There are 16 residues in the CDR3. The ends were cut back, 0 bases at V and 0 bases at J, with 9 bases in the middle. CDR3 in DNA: TGTGCCAGCAGTTACTCTAGGGGCAGCTCCTACAATGAGCAGTTCTTC. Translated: CASSYSRGSSYNEQFF.

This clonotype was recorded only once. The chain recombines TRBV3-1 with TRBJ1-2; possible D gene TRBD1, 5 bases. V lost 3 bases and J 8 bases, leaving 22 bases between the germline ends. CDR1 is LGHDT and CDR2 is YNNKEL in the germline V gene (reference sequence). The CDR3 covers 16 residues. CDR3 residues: CASSHKRGRAYEGYTF. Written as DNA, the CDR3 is TGTGCCAGCAGCCATAAGCGCGGCAGGGCGTATGAGGGCTACACCTTC.

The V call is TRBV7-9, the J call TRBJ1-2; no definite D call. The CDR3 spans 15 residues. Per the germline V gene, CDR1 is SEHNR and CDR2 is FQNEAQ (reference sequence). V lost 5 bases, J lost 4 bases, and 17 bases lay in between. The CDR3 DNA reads TGTGCCAGCAGCCCGCCCATTAGGGCCAGCTATGGCTACACCTTC. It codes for CASSPPIRASYGYTF.

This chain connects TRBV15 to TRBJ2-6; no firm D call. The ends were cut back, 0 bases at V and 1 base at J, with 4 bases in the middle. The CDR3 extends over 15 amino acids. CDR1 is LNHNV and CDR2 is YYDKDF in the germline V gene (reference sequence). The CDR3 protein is CATSRDRSGANVLTF. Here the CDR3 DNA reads TGTGCCACCAGCAGAGATAGATCTGGGGCCAACGTCCTGACTTTC.